Listed below are T cell receptor beta chains from one sample, sequenced in a study of blood T cell repertoires in COVID-19. Assay used: immunoSEQ multiplex PCR; TCRdb lists only in-frame clones, some missing. This table holds about 150,000 clones, approximately 80% found once. Sequenced: peripheral blood. Receptor source: a man in his fifties or sixties with acute or convalescent COVID-19. CDR3s include the opening cysteine and the closing phenylalanine or tryptophan. D genes are given only for firm matches. Rows give clone size only sometimes, using once, few, many, or a class for an expanded clone.

v_gene	abundance	j_gene	d_gene	CDR3nt	CDR3aa
TRBV21-1	-	TRBJ1-2	-	TGTGCCAGCAGCAGAACTCCGGACAGGGACTATGGCTACACCTTC	CASSRTPDRDYGYTF
TRBV7-8	-	TRBJ1-5	-	TGTGCCAGCAGTTACCTCGGACAGCCCAGCAATCAGCCCCAGCATTTT	CASSYLGQPSNQPQHF
TRBV15	-	TRBJ2-3	TRBD2	TGTGCCACCAGCAGAGATCTGGGAGGGCAAACGGGAGATACGCAGTATTTT	CATSRDLGGQTGDTQYF
TRBV19	-	TRBJ1-2	-	TGTGCCAGTAGTATAGGGGGCAGGATGAACTATGGCTACACCTTC	CASSIGGRMNYGYTF
TRBV6-5	once	TRBJ2-2	TRBD1	TGTGCCAGCAGGTGGACAGGGGGCTACACCGGGGAGCTGTTTTTT	CASRWTGGYTGELFF
TRBV2	-	TRBJ1-2	-	TGTGCCAGCCGCGGGACGAACTATGGCTACACCTTC	CASRGTNYGYTF
TRBV5-1	-	TRBJ2-3	-	TGCGCCAGCAGCTTGGAGCCGGTGAGCACAGATACGCAGTATTTT	CASSLEPVSTDTQYF
TRBV30	-	TRBJ1-2	TRBD1	TGTGCCTGGGAACGCCCCAGGGGGCTTGAAGAAGGCTACACCTTC	CAWERPRGLEEGYTF
TRBV2	-	TRBJ1-6	-	TGTGCCAGCAGTGAAGGGAGGGTTAATTCACCCCTCCACTTT	CASSEGRVNSPLHF
TRBV5-4	-	TRBJ2-3	TRBD2	TGTGCCAGCAGCTTACCCAGCGGGGGGAACACAGATACGCAGTATTTT	CASSLPSGGNTDTQYF
TRBV4-1	few	TRBJ1-1	-	TGCGCCAGCAGCCTTGAGAGGAACACTGAAGCTTTCTTT	CASSLERNTEAFF
TRBV29-1	-	TRBJ2-5	TRBD1	TGCAGCGTTGAAGCTCTTGACAGGGAGGAGACCCAGTACTTC	CSVEALDREETQYF
TRBV3-1/TRBV3-2	-	TRBJ2-5	TRBD1	TGTGCCAGCAGCCAGGGACAGTGGGGGACCCAGTACTTC	CASSQGQWGTQYF
TRBV24-1	-	TRBJ2-1	TRBD1	TGTGCCACCAGTGATCCAACAGGGGCTCTCTACAATGAGCAGTTCTTC	CATSDPTGALYNEQFF
TRBV5-1	-	TRBJ2-2	TRBD1	TGCGCCAGCAGCCAAACCGGACAGGGCCACGGGGAGCTGTTTTTT	CASSQTGQGHGELFF
TRBV24-1	-	TRBJ2-3	-	TGTGCCACCAGTGATGGGGCGGGGTTCTTGGATACGCAGTATTTT	CATSDGAGFLDTQYF
TRBV29-1	-	TRBJ1-1	TRBD1	TGCAGCGCAGGCCGGGACAGGGTTTTGGCCACTGAAGCTTTCTTT	CSAGRDRVLATEAFF
TRBV6-1	-	TRBJ1-5	TRBD1	TGTGCCAGCAGTGAAGCGACAGGGATTAATCAGCCCCAGCATTTT	CASSEATGINQPQHF
TRBV23-1	-	TRBJ2-7	-	TGCGCCAGCAGTCAAGAAAGGGGCTACGAGCAGTACTTC	CASSQERGYEQYF
TRBV7-5	-	TRBJ2-3	-	TGTGCCAGAAGCTCGCTTGCGGGGGCGAAAGATACGCAGTATTTT	CARSSLAGAKDTQYF
TRBV6-5	-	TRBJ1-4	TRBD1	TGTGCCAGCAGGACAGGGACGACCAATGAAAAACTGTTTTTT	CASRTGTTNEKLFF
TRBV5-6	once	TRBJ1-2	-	TGTGCCAGCAGCTTGTTTGCGGGGGCAGCGGCCTTC	CASSLFAGAAAF
TRBV24-1	-	TRBJ1-5	TRBD1	TGTGCCACACAGGGGAGCAATCAGCCCCAGCATTTT	CATQGSNQPQHF
TRBV6-5	-	TRBJ1-1	-	TGTGCCAGCGAGCAGGGGGAAGCTTTCTTT	CASEQGEAFF
TRBV5-6	-	TRBJ1-2	TRBD1	TGTGCCAGCAGCTCTGCTTGGGACAGGTCTAGCGGCTACACCTTC	CASSSAWDRSSGYTF
TRBV5-1	-	TRBJ2-6	TRBD2	TGCGCCAGCCGATCGACTAGCGGGGGTATCTCTGGGGCCAACGTCCTGACTTTC	CASRSTSGGISGANVLTF
TRBV11-2	-	TRBJ2-5	TRBD2	TGTGCCAGCAGTTCTGATATAGCGGGGGGCTCCCTCCAAGAGACCCAGTACTTC	CASSSDIAGGSLQETQYF